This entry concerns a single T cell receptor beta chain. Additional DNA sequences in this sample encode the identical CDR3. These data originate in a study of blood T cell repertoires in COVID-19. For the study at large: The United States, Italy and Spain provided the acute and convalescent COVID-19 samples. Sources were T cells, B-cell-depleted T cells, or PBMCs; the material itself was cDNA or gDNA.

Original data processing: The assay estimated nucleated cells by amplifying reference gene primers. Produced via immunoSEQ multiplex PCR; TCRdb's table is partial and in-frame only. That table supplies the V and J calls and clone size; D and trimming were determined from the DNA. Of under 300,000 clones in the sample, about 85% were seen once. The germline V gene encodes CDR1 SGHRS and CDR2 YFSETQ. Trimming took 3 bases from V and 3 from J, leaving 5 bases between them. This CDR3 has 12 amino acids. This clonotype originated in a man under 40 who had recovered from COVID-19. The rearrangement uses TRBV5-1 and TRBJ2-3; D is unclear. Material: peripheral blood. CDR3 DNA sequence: TGCGCCAGCAGCTCGTCGACAGATACGCAGTATTTT. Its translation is CASSSSTDTQYF.